This T cell receptor (beta chain) was identified during a study of cytomegalovirus exposure and HLA in healthy donors (dated by TCRdb to about 2017). For the study in its entirety: According to an earlier analysis of 550 to 700 of the donors, 150 million to 200 million T cells yielded roughly 100 million unique TCR beta sequences and 276 Gb of sequence data. Roughly 300 gigabases of sequencing data and around 90 million unique TCR sequences made up an early release that covered 500 to 700 HLA-typed donors. Among the approximately 400 genotyped donors, approximately 81% belonged to the genetic ancestry cluster associated with self-reported Caucasian donors. The study aimed to test whether cataloging public T cell receptors could reveal signatures of past pathogen exposure. The T cell repertoires of 666 subjects were profiled by immunosequencing and related to cytomegalovirus serostatus. Along with the approximately 670-subject first cohort, a separate validation cohort of more than 90 different subjects was used. To predict cytomegalovirus infection status, the study combined high-throughput TCR immunosequencing, statistical association of individual TCRs with disease status, and machine learning. To study patterns of TCR occurrence, a later analysis re-analyzed previously published TCR beta repertoires from 666 donors and added high-resolution HLA genotyping. Rather than drawing on any new phenotypic data, the later analysis identified candidate immune exposures from TCR beta sequences and the way those sequences occurred across donors. An earlier analysis of 450 to 750 of the donors used high-throughput TCR beta sequencing to judge whether each TCR beta V gene segment behaved as functional or pseudogenic. Donor age, sex, ethnicity and CMV serostatus were compiled together with the repertoire data. Genome-wide SNP genotypes for about 65% of the 666 donors were used in a later genetic analysis, which treated that subset as a discovery cohort. Every discovery cohort repertoire had been produced on one sequencing platform. HLA typing covered class I and class II loci at four-digit resolution. The number of donors typed differed by locus, with about 629-630 for A, B, C, DRB1 and DQB1, 522 for DQA1, about 610 for DPA1, and 400 to 490 for DPB1. A handful of DR-DQ haplotypes were handled as single units for association and clustering because linkage in the cohort was strong. Among some 400 genotyped donors of the cohort, an average of around 240,000 unique TCR beta nucleotide sequences was sequenced per donor, of which approximately 18% were non-productive. The investigation overall reported the following: A few of the identified cytomegalovirus-associated TCR beta chains were confirmed in vitro to be specific for cytomegalovirus antigens. Because counts were too low, about 18 rarely observed V segments, including chromosome 9 orphons, were excluded from the earlier analysis of around 640 of the donors. In an earlier analysis of around 600 of the donors, most TCR beta V segments appeared in productive rearrangements about 87% or about 30% of the time, broadly matching IMGT annotations. According to the authors, the approach could potentially be generalized to other disease states and immunological phenotypes. In the study, roughly 160 TCR beta chains were listed as associated with cytomegalovirus. In a later analysis, several top co-occurrence clusters were reported to appear linked to parvovirus B19, influenza, CMV and Epstein-Barr virus. While some public TCRs were present in many individuals, most TCR sequences turned up only very rarely across donors. Some IMGT-functional V segments, including TRBV6-2 and TRBV6-3, could not be told apart with the 87-base-pair reads, so those segments were excluded. Compared with equally common non-associated chains, HLA-associated TCR beta chains in a later analysis were more clonally expanded and had lower generation probabilities. Immune exposure information for the cohort was limited to CMV serostatus. A cluster of highly shared sequence variants was judged likely to represent a technical artifact of the sequencing pipeline. Compared with the roughly 670-donor mean, donors in an Asian-associated ancestry cluster had fewer N-insertions in productive TCRs, according to a later genetic analysis. In a later analysis, TCR association rates were found to vary across HLA loci, with the most associated TCRs seen for DRB1 alleles and the fewest for HLA-C alleles. Specific HLA alleles were associated with 16,951 TCR beta sequences at a false discovery rate of 0.05 in a later analysis. When HLA alleles, especially DR and DQ, strongly co-occurred, attributing TCR associations to individual alleles was difficult. V-gene and J-gene trimming of TCR beta chains was associated with a missense DCLRE1C variant in a later genetic analysis, and the association was replicated in an independent cohort. In a later analysis, most CMV-associated TCR beta chains were found to appear HLA-restricted, with HLA associations seemingly driven largely by CMV exposure. Correlated functional status among segregating V segments might reflect linkage disequilibrium, but an unknown experimental factor could not be ruled out. Cytomegalovirus status was reported to be diagnosed by the classifier with high specificity and sensitivity in both the original and validation cohorts. Because some donors lacked HLA typing at each locus, the association tests relied only on the typed subset. A further reported finding was that TCR beta sequences accurately predicted the HLA-A and HLA-B alleles for most subjects in the first cohort. In this cohort, only TCR beta chains were sequenced, and detectable features were limited by the absence of alpha or paired-chain data. Roughly uniform sequencing depth across donors was assumed in presence/absence analyses, although this assumption may not hold.

The library was made by the immunoSEQ multiplex PCR assay. A mixture of 60 forward primers for TCR Vbeta segments and 13 reverse primers for TCR Jbeta segments was used in the multiplex PCR. A multiplex PCR assay on genomic DNA amplified the CDR3 region of rearranged TCR beta genes. The Illumina HiSeq System was used to sequence the amplified TCR beta libraries as 87-base-pair reads. On the study's bioinformatics: In a later analysis, around 80 million unique TCR beta chains were counted across the roughly 670 repertoires, and roughly 11 million of these chains were shared by at least two donors. Raw reads were error-corrected and collapsed into unique sequences with a nearest-neighbor algorithm that merged closely related sequences to remove PCR and sequencing errors. Alignment of CDR3 sequences to IMGT reference sequences was used to assign V, D and J gene segments. For a sequence to be retained, at least a six-nucleotide match to both a V gene segment and a J gene segment was required. A rearrangement was called productive if the CDR3 had no stop codons and remained in frame with V and J, and every other rearrangement was called non-productive. CDR3 was defined by IMGT convention, running from the second conserved V-encoded cysteine to the conserved J-encoded phenylalanine. In an earlier analysis of more than 550 of the donors, sequences lacking an unambiguous match to a single V gene segment were excluded. An earlier analysis of around 600 of the donors classified V segments as functional when productive rearrangements were above 56.7% and as segregating when the standard deviation between donors was above 5%. A statistical classification framework was built for diagnosing cytomegalovirus status from the catalog of TCR beta chain sequences. In a later analysis, V and J genes were assigned by comparing TCR nucleotide sequences against IMGT/GENE-DB human TR gene sequences. In a later analysis, CDR3 sequences and most-parsimonious VDJ recombination scenarios were assigned using the TCRdist pipeline. In a later analysis, each TCR beta chain was defined by its CDR3 amino acid sequence together with its V-gene family, and reads without a unique V-gene family were excluded. As a way to deal with suspected cross-contamination and a sequencing artifact, a later analysis dropped hundreds of nucleotide sequences that were highly shared and had low generation probability. For each public chain, a later analysis derived a clonal expansion index from normalized ranks of inferred template counts within each repertoire. In a later analysis, generation probabilities were computed using a VDJ recombination model fitted to out-of-frame rearrangements, and the results were checked against IGoR. Hypergeometric tests were used in a later analysis to score TCR-TCR, TCR-HLA and TCR-CMV co-occurrence, with a repertoire-size bias correction applied to the TCR pairs. A later analysis estimated false discovery rates by permuting HLA or CMV assignments 20 times. In a later analysis, co-occurring TCRs were grouped with DBSCAN, and TCRdist sequence similarity was added when clustering was performed within HLA-allele-positive subsets. Repertoires with fewer than 30,000 or more than 120,000 public chains, plus five repertoires with anomalous nucleotide sharing, were excluded from co-occurrence clustering. This is the immuneACCESS table as TCRdb keeps it, with only in-frame sequences that have V and J called. A part of the clones is gone; compared with another copy, unresolved V genes explain less than half, and the rest is unexplained. That table supplies the V and J calls and clone size; D and trimming were determined from the DNA. This sample has fewer than 200,000 clones in its table, and 75% to 90% of those were observed once. The ten top clones hold around 1.6% of the sample.

The CDR3 runs 15 residues from the cysteine to the phenylalanine. CDR3 DNA is the only sequence kept; it has 45 bases, read in frame from the first base. The germline V gene specifies SGDLS as CDR1 and YYNGEE as CDR2. Trimming costs V 2 bases and J 4 bases, and their ends lie 15 bases apart. The cohort consisted of some 730 healthy bone marrow donors. At the time of sampling, every cohort member was nominally healthy, though immune exposures that went unrecorded were likely present. The donor tested CMV seronegative and was one of the 352 seronegative cohort members. A peripheral blood sample was provided by each donor, and peripheral blood mononuclear cells were used for TCR beta sequencing. Genomic DNA extraction from the blood cell samples was performed with the Qiagen DNeasy Blood Extraction Kit. With respect to this clone: Its antigen is still unknown. No much larger clone is present one base from it, and per-base qualities are unavailable.

Sequenced sample: PBMCs. Recombination joined TRBV9 with TRBJ1-2; a weak D assignment points to TRBD1 (6 bases agree). This receptor was obtained from a man between 45 and 60 years old in good health and CMV-seronegative. The nucleotide sequence reads TGTGCCAGCAGCGTGGGGCAGGGGATTGGCTATGGCTACACCTTC. The translation is CASSVGQGIGYGYTF. Reference TRBV9 and TRBJ1-2 genes cover what lies past the CDR3, so the full variable domain is DSGVTQTPKHLITATGQRVTLRCSPRSGDLSVYWYQQSLDQGLQFLIQYYNGEERAKGNILERFSAQQFPDLHSELNLSSLELGDSALYFCASSVGQGIGYGYTFGSGTRLTVV.